Each of the 8 T cell receptor beta chains below was sequenced from the same sample in a study of blood T cell repertoires in COVID-19. Method: immunoSEQ multiplex PCR; TCRdb's copy keeps in-frame clones and lacks some. The table lists about 100,000 clones, roughly 80% of them singletons. The material sequenced was peripheral blood. Receptors originate from a man between 65 and 80 years old with active or convalescent COVID-19.

The rearrangement joins TRBV9 to TRBJ2-7; 13 bases are shared with TRBD2. The CDR3 sequence is 14 residues long. From germline, CDR1 is SGDLS and CDR2 YYNGEE. The trim removed 5 bases at V and 7 bases at J, leaving 6 bases unmatched. CDR3 residues: CASSGLAGVGEQYF. The CDR3 DNA follows: TGTGCCAGCAGTGGACTAGCGGGAGTGGGGGAGCAGTACTTC.

The rearrangement links TRBV7-9 to TRBJ1-1; the D gene is possibly TRBD1 (6 bases). The CDR3 is 16 residues long. Between the trimmed V and J ends, which lost 0 bases and 0 bases, there was a span of 11 bases. Germline V CDR1 and CDR2: SEHNR, FQNEAQ (reference sequence). The CDR3 spells CASSLAPRGMNTEAFF. CDR3 DNA: TGTGCCAGCAGCTTAGCCCCCAGGGGAATGAACACTGAAGCTTTCTTT.

The V gene is TRBV6-2 or TRBV6-3, the J gene TRBJ2-7; 9 bases align to TRBD1. The CDR3 is 15 residues long. The V segment lost 5 bases and the J segment 4 bases; nucleotides outside the gene matches: 9. In germline, CDR1 is MNHEY, CDR2 SVGEGT. The CDR3 coding sequence is TGTGCCAGCAGTCCCCGGGACAGGGCGGTGTACGAGCAGTACTTC. This translates into CASSPRDRAVYEQYF.

This chain links TRBV7-8 with TRBJ2-7; a weak D match, TRBD1 (5 bases). V was pared by 3 bases and J by 0 bases, with 15 bases between. CDR3 length: 16 amino acids. The V gene's germline CDR1 is SGHVS and CDR2 FQNEAQ. The CDR3 protein is CASSFADSIVSYEQYF. As DNA, the CDR3 is TGTGCCAGCAGCTTCGCAGACAGTATAGTCTCCTACGAGCAGTACTTC.

This rearrangement joins TRBV30 to TRBJ1-6; the D gene is possibly TRBD1 (5 bases). Trimming took off 3 bases at V and 3 bases at J, with 9 bases between the two ends. In germline, CDR1 is GTSNPN, CDR2 SVGIG (reference sequence). The length of the CDR3 is 14 residues. The CDR3 reads CAWRGVLYNSPLHF. For the CDR3, the DNA is TGTGCCTGGAGAGGGGTCCTCTATAATTCACCCCTCCACTTT. The full variable domain, with the rest looked up from reference TRBV30 and TRBJ1-6, is SQTIHQWPATLVQPVGSPLSLECTVEGTSNPNLYWYRQAAGRGLQLLFYSVGIGQISSEVPQNLSASRPQDRQFILSSKKLLLSDSGFYLCAWRGVLYNSPLHFGNGTRLTVT.

This chain joins TRBV21-1 and TRBJ2-4; the table gives TRBD2 as D, unverified against the DNA. TRBV21-1 is shown as a pseudogene. CDR3 size: 17 residues. The CDR3 is CASSKEVGGVAKNIQYF. Written as DNA, the CDR3 is TGTGCCAGCAGCAAAGAGGTAGGCGGGGTCGCCAAAAACATTCAGTACTTC.

V and J are TRBV11-2 and TRBJ2-2, with a weak D call TRBD1 (5 bases). The V gene lost 4 bases and the J gene lost 1 base, with 10 bases spanning the gap. The CDR3 is 15 residues long. Per germline, CDR1 SGHAT and CDR2 FQNNGV. CDR3 residues: CASSWGPGNTGELFF. The CDR3 bases are TGTGCCAGCAGCTGGGGCCCCGGGAACACCGGGGAGCTGTTTTTT.

This sequence joins TRBV25-1 and TRBJ2-3, with TRBD2 matching 7 bases. The CDR3 is made up of 17 amino acids. Germline lookup yields CDR1 MGHDK and CDR2 SYGVNS. The ends lost 7 bases at V and 0 bases at J; junction bases unmatched: 13. The CDR3 here is CASNRRREPSSTDTQYF. CDR3 DNA: TGTGCCAGCAACAGACGGCGGGAGCCCTCTAGCACAGATACGCAGTATTTT.